The 9 T cell receptor beta chains presented below share a single source sample, sequenced in a study of blood T cell repertoires in COVID-19. The protocol was immunoSEQ multiplex PCR, while the TCRdb copy is restricted to in-frame clones and leaves out a portion. The sample contains about 140,000 clones, approximately 84% of which appear only once. Sequenced: peripheral blood. The receptors were sampled from an older woman with acute or convalescent COVID-19.

This rearrangement joins TRBV5-6 to TRBJ1-4; D is perhaps TRBD1 (5 bases). Per germline, CDR1 SGHDT and CDR2 YYEEEE. The CDR3 has 15 residues. The V end lost 6 bases, the J end lost 5 bases, and 17 bases lay between the germline ends. The CDR3 DNA reads as TGTGCCAGCAACCAGCTTCAGGAGGGGAATGAAAAACTGTTTTTT. This encodes CASNQLQEGNEKLFF.

This chain links TRBV14 with TRBJ2-1, with 8 nucleotides matching TRBD2. The CDR3 covers 16 residues. Germline CDR1 and CDR2: SGHDN and FVKESK. V lost 4 bases and J lost 4; bases outside the gene matches: 9. CDR3 protein: CASSRGASGFYNEQFF. The CDR3 nucleotides read TGTGCCAGCAGCCGGGGGGCTAGCGGGTTTTACAATGAGCAGTTCTTC.

The chain carries TRBV9 and TRBJ2-2; TRBD2 might be the D (6 bases). This CDR3 has 15 residues. The V and J ends lost 3 bases and 5 bases respectively, with 14 bases between them. Germline assignment: CDR1 SGDLS and CDR2 YYNGEE. CDR3 nucleotides: TGTGCCAGCAGCGAGGGGCGGGATCGGACCGGGGAGCTGTTTTTT. Amino acids: CASSEGRDRTGELFF. Full variable domain (missing parts from reference TRBV9 and TRBJ2-2): DSGVTQTPKHLITATGQRVTLRCSPRSGDLSVYWYQQSLDQGLQFLIQYYNGEERAKGNILERFSAQQFPDLHSELNLSSLELGDSALYFCASSEGRDRTGELFFGEGSRLTVL.

The chain combines TRBV19 with TRBJ1-5; D is unclear. The CDR3 totals 18 residues. V lost 8 bases and J 0 bases, leaving 23 bases between the germline ends. Germline V gene sequence: CDR1 LNHDA, CDR2 SQIVND (reference sequence). CDR3 sequence reads: CASAPKGGVLSSNQPQHF. In DNA form, the CDR3 reads TGTGCCAGTGCCCCTAAGGGAGGTGTACTCTCTAGCAATCAGCCCCAGCATTTT.

This clone appeared once. This chain connects TRBV10-3 to TRBJ2-1; D perhaps matches TRBD2 (6 bases). The ends were cut back, 2 bases at V and 8 bases at J, with 16 bases in the middle. The CDR3 contains 15 residues. Germline CDR1 and CDR2: ENHRY and SYGVKD. CDR3 in DNA: TGTGCCATCAGTGAGGCCTCTAGCGTTGGGGATGAGCAGTTCTTC. It translates to CAISEASSVGDEQFF.

DNA for the CDR3: TGTGCCAGCAGTTTACCCTCGGACAGCCCGAACACTGAAGCTTTCTTT. Its protein product is CASSLPSDSPNTEAFF. V is TRBV28 and J is TRBJ1-1, with TRBD1 as a possible D gene (6 bases). V gave up 2 bases and J gave up 1 base, with 14 bases separating them. The CDR3 extends over 16 amino acids. Germline V CDR1 and CDR2: MDHEN, SYDVKM.

The chain is built from TRBV27 and TRBJ2-7; the D gene is possibly TRBD1 (6 bases). V was pared by 7 bases and J by 0 bases, with 19 bases between. The CDR3 spans 16 residues. The V gene's germline CDR1 is MNHEY and CDR2 SMNVEV (reference sequence). This CDR3 is CASTAAWTASSYEQYF. DNA for the CDR3: TGTGCCAGCACGGCCGCATGGACAGCGAGCTCCTACGAGCAGTACTTC.

The CDR3 spells CASSELAGRSYNEQFF. The CDR3 DNA sequence: TGTGCCAGCAGTGAATTAGCGGGACGATCCTACAATGAGCAGTTCTTC. This sequence joins TRBV6-1 and TRBJ2-1; 8 positions agree with TRBD2. The CDR3 covers 16 residues. V dropped 2 bases and J dropped 1; count of bases not matched to a gene: 4. The V gene's germline CDR1 is MNHNS and CDR2 SASEGT.

This chain links TRBV6-6 with TRBJ2-7, with 8 bases that match TRBD2. Losses at the gene ends were 6 bases for V and 3 bases for J; bases not matched to a gene: 7. This CDR3 is built from 14 residues. Germline V lookup: CDR1 MNHNY, CDR2 SVGAGI (reference sequence). CDR3 DNA sequence: TGTGCCAGCAGCCGCGGGCTAGCGGGCTACGAGCAGTACTTC. Protein sequence: CASSRGLAGYEQYF.